A single sample is the source of the 13 T cell receptor beta chains below, sequenced in a study of T cell repertoires in cytomegalovirus infection. TCRdb re-called the reads with MiXCR, one entry per CDR3 protein. This sample has a few hundred thousand distinct CDR3 sequences, with approximately 22% found just once. Sequencing was performed on CD8+ T cells from PBMCs. These receptors originate from a human donor in good health (CMV status not recorded). Some clones in this sample may be carry-over from other donors' samples.

This clonotype was picked up a small number of times. CDR3 in amino acids: CASSLVSVRPDYGYTF. The CDR3, as DNA: TGTGCCAGCAGCTTAGTTAGCGTCCGTCCCGACTATGGCTACACCTTC. This chain uses TRBV7-2 with TRBJ1-2; unclear D gene. Germline-derived CDR1 and CDR2 are SGHTA and FQGNSA. The length of the CDR3 is 16 residues. Trimming cost V 1 base and J 3 bases, with 15 bases left between them.

This clonotype was found many times. The rearrangement links TRBV11-1 to TRBJ2-1; D is undetermined. Trimming took off 4 bases at V and 10 bases at J, with 11 bases between the two ends. The CDR3 contains 12 residues. Germline V gene sequence: CDR1 SGHAT, CDR2 FQDESV (reference sequence). The chain's CDR3 is CASSSRSPEQFF. The CDR3 DNA follows: TGTGCCAGCAGCTCCCGGTCCCCCGAGCAGTTCTTC. Full variable domain (missing parts from reference TRBV11-1 and TRBJ2-1): EAEVAQSPRYKITEKSQAVAFWCDPISGHATLYWYRQILGQGPELLVQFQDESVVDDSQLPKDRFSAERLKGVDSTLKIQPAELGDSAMYLCASSSRSPEQFFGPGTRLTVL.

This clonotype came up many times. This chain connects TRBV19 to TRBJ2-3, with D possibly matching TRBD2 (5 bases). Germline CDR1 and CDR2: LNHDA and SQIVND (reference sequence). V was shortened by 4 bases and J by 11 bases, with 13 bases between the two germline ends. The CDR3 is 12 amino acids. CDR3 nucleotide sequence: TGTGCCAGTAGTACCCCGGGGTTGAAGCAGTATTTT. Encoded protein: CASSTPGLKQYF. The full variable domain, its missing parts supplied by reference TRBV19 and TRBJ2-3, is DGGITQSPKYLFRKEGQNVTLSCEQNLNHDAMYWYRQDPGQGLRLIYYSQIVNDFQKGDIAEGYSVSREKKESFPLTVTSAQKNPTAFYLCASSTPGLKQYFGPGTRLTVL.

This clonotype was seen a few times. J is TRBJ2-1 and V is TRBV29-1, with TRBD2 identical over 11 bases. Trimming cost V 3 bases and J 10 bases; bases outside gene matches: 11. Germline lookup yields CDR1 SQVTM and CDR2 ANQGSEA. The CDR3 is 15 residues long. This chain's CDR3 is CSVDTSGGIISEQFF. The CDR3 region has the DNA TGCAGCGTTGATACTAGCGGGGGCATCATCAGCGAGCAGTTCTTC.

This clonotype was observed many times. The chain joins TRBV20-1 to TRBJ2-5; the match to TRBD2 covers 10 bases. Germline CDR1 reads DFQATT; CDR2 reads SNEGSKA (reference sequence). V was clipped by 6 bases and J by 1 base; unmatched bases: 11. The CDR3 runs 16 residues. The chain's CDR3 is CSARRLAGVIQETQYF. The CDR3 nucleotides are TGCAGTGCGAGGAGGCTAGCGGGGGTCATCCAAGAGACCCAGTACTTC.

This clonotype was observed a handful of times. V is TRBV2 and J is TRBJ2-7; 7 bases are a match to TRBD1. The trim removed 2 bases at V and 0 bases at J, leaving 4 bases unmatched. Per germline, CDR1 SNHLY and CDR2 FYNNEI. This CDR3 is built from 15 residues. CDR3 sequence: CASSELGDSSYEQYF. In DNA form, the CDR3 reads TGTGCCAGCAGTGAACTAGGGGACAGCTCCTACGAGCAGTACTTC.

This rearrangement joins TRBV20-1 to TRBJ1-1; 9 positions agree with TRBD1. Trimming at V came to 2 bases and at J to 6 bases, leaving 19 bases not matched to a gene. Germline CDR1 and CDR2: DFQATT and SNEGSKA (reference sequence). The CDR3 has 18 residues. The CDR3 DNA is TGCAGTGCTAGACAACCGGGACAGGGCCGGTTTGGGACGGCTGAAGCTTTCTTT. Translated: CSARQPGQGRFGTAEAFF.

CDR3 sequence (DNA): TGTGCCAGCAGTGAGTACACCATCTCCTACGAGCAGTACTTC. As protein: CASSEYTISYEQYF. The chain uses TRBV2 and TRBJ2-7; D gene ambiguous. The germline V gene encodes CDR1 SNHLY and CDR2 FYNNEI. V gave up 3 bases and J gave up 0 bases, with 9 bases separating them. The CDR3 loop spans 14 amino acids.

This clonotype showed up just a few times. V is TRBV7-6 and J is TRBJ2-7; TRBD1 matches 8 bases. Germline V gives CDR1 SGHVS, CDR2 FNYEAQ. The CDR3 contains 15 residues. The V and J ends lost 5 bases and 0 bases, in that order; junction bases with no gene match: 6. CDR3 nucleotide sequence: TGTGCCAGCAGCCATGGGGACAGGCCCTCCTACGAGCAGTACTTC. Protein sequence: CASSHGDRPSYEQYF.

This clonotype occurred a few times. This chain links TRBV10-3 with TRBJ2-7; D is uncertain. V was trimmed by 4 bases and J by 0 bases, leaving 7 bases between them. In germline, CDR1 is ENHRY, CDR2 SYGVKD. The CDR3 is 13 amino acids. The CDR3: CAISGRSSYEQYF. The CDR3 DNA follows: TGTGCCATCAGTGGTCGGAGCTCCTACGAGCAGTACTTC.

V gene TRBV12-3 or TRBV12-4 combines with J gene TRBJ2-5; D possibly corresponds to TRBD1 (6 bases). V shed 7 bases and J shed 4 bases, with 13 bases lying between them. The CDR3 runs 13 residues. For the CDR3, the DNA is TGTGCCAGCACACCTGGGGGCGGAGAGACCCAGTACTTC. This sequence encodes CASTPGGGETQYF.

This clonotype came up a few times. This rearrangement joins TRBV2 to TRBJ2-1; no clear D. The V end lost 2 bases, the J end lost 6 bases, and 5 bases lay between the germline ends. The V gene's germline CDR1 is SNHLY and CDR2 FYNNEI. The CDR3 sequence is 12 residues long. Here the CDR3 reads CASSEKGNEQFF. CDR3 sequence (DNA): TGTGCCAGCAGTGAAAAGGGCAATGAGCAGTTCTTC.

The gene calls are TRBV20-1 and TRBJ2-5, with a tentative D call TRBD2 (6 bases). Germline V gene data show CDR1 as DFQATT and CDR2 as SNEGSKA (reference sequence). The CDR3 is made up of 15 amino acids. V lost 0 bases, J lost 1 base, and 12 bases lay in between. The CDR3 region is CSARDRRGSQETQYF. The CDR3 DNA is TGCAGTGCTAGAGATCGGAGGGGCAGCCAAGAGACCCAGTACTTC.